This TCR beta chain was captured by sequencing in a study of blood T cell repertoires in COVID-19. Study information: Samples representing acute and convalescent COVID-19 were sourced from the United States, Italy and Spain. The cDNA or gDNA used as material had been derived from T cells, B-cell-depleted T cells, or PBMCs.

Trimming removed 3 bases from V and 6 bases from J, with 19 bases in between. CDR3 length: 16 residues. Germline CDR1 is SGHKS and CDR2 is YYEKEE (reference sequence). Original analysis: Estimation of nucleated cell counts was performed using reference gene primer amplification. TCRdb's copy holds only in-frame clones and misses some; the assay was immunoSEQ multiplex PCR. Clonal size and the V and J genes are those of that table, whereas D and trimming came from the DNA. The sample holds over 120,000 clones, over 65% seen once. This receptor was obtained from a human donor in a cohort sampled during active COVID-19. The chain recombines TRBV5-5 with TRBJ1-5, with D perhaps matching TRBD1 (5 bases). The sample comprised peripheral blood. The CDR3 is CASSWGGTGMSQPQHF. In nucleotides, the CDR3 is TGTGCCAGCAGCTGGGGGGGAACGGGGATGTCTCAGCCCCAGCATTTT.